Included here is one TCR beta chain sequence, with context. The source of the sample is a study of T-cell memory formation after mild COVID-19. Via MiXCR, TCRdb re-called the 5' RACE reads, giving one row per CDR3 protein. This table holds about 350,000 distinct CDR3 sequences, roughly 13% found once. Germline V gene data show CDR1 as SGHRS and CDR2 as YFSETQ. This CDR3 is built from 13 residues. V lost 4 bases to trimming and J lost 9 bases; unmatched junction nucleotides: 6. The sample consisted of PBMCs or a T cell subset sorted from them (not recorded which). The chain has TRBV5-1 and TRBJ2-1; 8 nucleotides match TRBD1. This TCR was sampled from a man younger than 35 who had mild COVID-19 (a few samples of this study predate the infection). Cell type and time point are not known. The CDR3 sequence is CASSPQGAGEQFF. The CDR3 nucleotides are TGCGCCAGCAGCCCCCAGGGGGCAGGTGAGCAGTTCTTC.